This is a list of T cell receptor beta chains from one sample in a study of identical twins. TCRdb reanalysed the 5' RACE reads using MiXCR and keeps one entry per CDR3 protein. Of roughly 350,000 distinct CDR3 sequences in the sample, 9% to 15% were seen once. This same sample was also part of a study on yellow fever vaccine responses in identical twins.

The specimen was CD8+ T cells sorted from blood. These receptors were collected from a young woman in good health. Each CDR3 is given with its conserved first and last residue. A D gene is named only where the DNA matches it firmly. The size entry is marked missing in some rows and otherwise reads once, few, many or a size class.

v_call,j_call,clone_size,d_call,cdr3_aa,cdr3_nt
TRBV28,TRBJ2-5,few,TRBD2,CASSVLAGVVETQYF,TGTGCCAGCAGTGTCTTAGCGGGAGTCGTGGAGACCCAGTACTTC
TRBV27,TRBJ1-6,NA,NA,CASSLGQGISPLHF,TGTGCCAGCAGTCTAGGGCAGGGTATTTCACCCCTCCACTTT
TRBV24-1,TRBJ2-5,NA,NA,CATSDTTEPRETQYF,TGTGCCACCAGTGATACGACAGAGCCTCGGGAGACCCAGTACTTC
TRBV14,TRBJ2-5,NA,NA,CASSQVYRDETQYF,TGTGCCAGCAGCCAAGTCTACAGGGACGAGACCCAGTACTTC
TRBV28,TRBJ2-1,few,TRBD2,CASSFSLRTSEEQFF,TGTGCCAGCAGTTTTTCACTTCGGACTAGCGAGGAGCAGTTCTTC
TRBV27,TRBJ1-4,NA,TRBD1,CALGVFGQGVEFPNEKLFF,TGTGCCTTGGGCGTCTTTGGACAGGGGGTAGAATTTCCTAATGAAAAACTGTTTTTT
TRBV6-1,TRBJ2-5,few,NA,CASSPKPLVAGETQYF,TGTGCCAGCAGTCCAAAGCCGCTGGTAGCAGGGGAGACCCAGTACTTC
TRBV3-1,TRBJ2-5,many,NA,CASSQRDSETQYF,TGTGCCAGCAGCCAAAGGGACTCAGAGACCCAGTACTTC
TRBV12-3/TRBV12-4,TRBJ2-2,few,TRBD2,CASTGASGEANTGELFF,TGTGCCAGTACCGGGGCTAGCGGGGAGGCGAACACCGGGGAGCTGTTTTTT
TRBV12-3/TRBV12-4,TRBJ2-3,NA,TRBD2,CASSPEGLAGDTQYF,TGTGCCAGCAGCCCGGAGGGACTAGCAGGGGATACGCAGTATTTT
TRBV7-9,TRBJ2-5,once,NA,CASSSEMVHRETQYF,TGTGCCAGCAGCTCAGAGATGGTACATAGGGAGACCCAGTACTTC